The clone carrying this T cell receptor (beta chain) turned up a few times. Its specificity is not known. These data are taken from a study of cytomegalovirus exposure and HLA in healthy donors. The overall study: Researchers previously reported finding roughly 120 million unique TCR beta sequences from about 170 million T cells.

It was with 60 Vbeta and 13 Jbeta primers that the PCR ran. Clones were sequenced by immunoSEQ multiplex PCR, and TCRdb holds only the in-frame ones, with some missing. The sample includes over 100,000 clones, 65% to 80% of them seen just once. Study results and caveats: According to a later analysis, donors in an Asian-associated ancestry cluster reportedly had fewer N-insertions than the approximately 670-donor mean. Generally TCR sequences proved uncommon, though certain public TCRs appeared in numerous donors. Associated with cytomegalovirus, according to the listing, were approximately 160 TCR beta chains.

The receptor's source is a female donor in good health and CMV-seronegative. Sequencing was done on a sample of PBMCs.

CDR3 DNA: TGTGCCAGCAGTGTCTCAGGGGTTGAAAAACTGTTTTTT. It specifies CASSVSGVEKLFF. J is TRBJ1-4 and V is TRBV2, with D maybe TRBD1 (6 bases). V was trimmed by 4 bases and J by 7 bases, leaving 10 bases between them. Germline values: CDR1 SNHLY, CDR2 FYNNEI. The CDR3 extends over 13 amino acids. Full variable domain (missing parts from reference TRBV2 and TRBJ1-4): EPEVTQTPSHQVTQMGQEVILRCVPISNHLYFYWYRQILGQKVEFLVSFYNNEISEKSEIFDDQFSVERPDGSNFTLKIRSTKLEDSAMYFCASSVSGVEKLFFGSGTQLSVL.